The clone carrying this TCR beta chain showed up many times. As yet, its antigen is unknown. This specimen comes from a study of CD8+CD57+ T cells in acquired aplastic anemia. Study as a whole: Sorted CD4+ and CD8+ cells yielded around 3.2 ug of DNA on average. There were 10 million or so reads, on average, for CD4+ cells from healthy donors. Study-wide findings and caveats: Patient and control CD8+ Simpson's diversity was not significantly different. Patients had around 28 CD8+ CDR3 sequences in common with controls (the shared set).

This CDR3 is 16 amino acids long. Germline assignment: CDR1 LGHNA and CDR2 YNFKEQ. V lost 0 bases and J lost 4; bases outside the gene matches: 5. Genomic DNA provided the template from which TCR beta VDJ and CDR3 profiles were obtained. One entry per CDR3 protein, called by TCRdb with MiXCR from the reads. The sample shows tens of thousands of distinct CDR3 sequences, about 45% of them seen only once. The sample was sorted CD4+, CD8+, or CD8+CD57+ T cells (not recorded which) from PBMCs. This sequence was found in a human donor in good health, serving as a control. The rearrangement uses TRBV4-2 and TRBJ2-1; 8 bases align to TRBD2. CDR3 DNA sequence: TGTGCCAGCAGCCAAGAGAGCGGGAGCCTATACAATGAGCAGTTCTTC. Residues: CASSQESGSLYNEQFF.